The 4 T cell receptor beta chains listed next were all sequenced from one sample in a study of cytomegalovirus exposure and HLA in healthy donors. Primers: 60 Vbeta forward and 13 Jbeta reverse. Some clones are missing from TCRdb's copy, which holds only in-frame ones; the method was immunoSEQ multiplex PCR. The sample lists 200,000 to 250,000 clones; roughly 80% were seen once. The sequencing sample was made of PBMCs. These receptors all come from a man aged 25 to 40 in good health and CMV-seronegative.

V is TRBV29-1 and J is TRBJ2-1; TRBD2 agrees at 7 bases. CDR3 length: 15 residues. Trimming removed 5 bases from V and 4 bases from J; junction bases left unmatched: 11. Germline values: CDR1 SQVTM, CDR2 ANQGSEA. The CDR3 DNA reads TGCAGCGTTTCCTTACTAGCGCTCGGGTACAATGAGCAGTTCTTC. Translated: CSVSLLALGYNEQFF.

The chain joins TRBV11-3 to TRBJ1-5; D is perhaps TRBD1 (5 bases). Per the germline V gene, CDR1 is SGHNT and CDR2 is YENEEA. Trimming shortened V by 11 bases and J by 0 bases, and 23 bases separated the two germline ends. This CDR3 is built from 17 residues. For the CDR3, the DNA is TGTGCCTCCTTCAGGGCCCGGATTAGTTATAGCAATCAGCCCCAGCATTTT. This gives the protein CASFRARISYSNQPQHF.

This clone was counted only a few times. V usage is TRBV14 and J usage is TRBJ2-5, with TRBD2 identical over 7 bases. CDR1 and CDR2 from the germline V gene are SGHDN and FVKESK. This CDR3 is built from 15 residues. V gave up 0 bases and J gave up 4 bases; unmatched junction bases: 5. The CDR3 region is CASSQDKGRGETQYF. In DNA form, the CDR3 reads TGTGCCAGCAGCCAAGATAAGGGGAGGGGAGAGACCCAGTACTTC.

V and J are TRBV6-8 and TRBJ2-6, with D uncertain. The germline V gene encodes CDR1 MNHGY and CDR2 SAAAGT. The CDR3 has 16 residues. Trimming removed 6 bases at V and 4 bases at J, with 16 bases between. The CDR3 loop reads CASRRASLTGANVLTF. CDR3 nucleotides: TGTGCCAGCAGACGCGCGAGCCTCACGGGGGCCAACGTCCTGACTTTC.